Detailed here is one TCR beta chain. The antigen it recognizes is unknown. Base-call qualities are not available, and no considerably larger clone is one nucleotide away. The data originate from a study of blood T cell repertoires in COVID-19 (dated by TCRdb to 2018 to 2021). Regarding the complete study: The collaborator samples originated in the United States, Italy and Spain and spanned the acute and convalescent phases of COVID-19. Nearly every sample came with metadata listing a de-identified subject ID, COVID-19 status, age in years and sex. Where available, HLA class I and class II types were taken from metadata supplied by the sample provider and were not determined by assay-based typing. Deeply sampled blood TCRbeta repertoires from subjects exposed to, actively infected with, or recovered from COVID-19 were included in the dataset. The material from the prospective study consisted of cDNA or gDNA derived from T cells, B-cell-depleted T cells, or PBMCs. The repertoires were made available in a free public database intended to serve as a resource for research on the immune response to SARS-CoV-2. The samples were drawn from two sources: the first 160 participants of the ongoing ImmuneRACE study, and 1,000 to 1,500 subjects contributed by 6 global collaborators.

The CDR3 runs 17 amino acids, cysteine and phenylalanine included. Only the CDR3 part of the read is kept: 51 bases, read in frame from the first base. Per the germline V gene, SGDLS is the CDR1 and YYNGEE is the CDR2. Compared with germline, V lacks 3 bases and J lacks 6 bases; bases without a gene match: 12. TCRbeta CDR3 regions were amplified from genomic DNA using the immunoSEQ Assay, a bias-controlled multiplex PCR. The original pipeline was this. Nucleated cell counts per sample were estimated from amplification of reference gene primers within the assay. Sequence reads were collapsed and filtered to measure the absolute abundance of every unique TCRbeta CDR3 rearrangement. For each sample, productive Simpson clonality was calculated as the square root of Simpson's diversity index across productive rearrangements. Here the immuneACCESS table is served through TCRdb, limited to in-frame sequences with V and J called. Missing clones are a known gap in these copies; in checked studies unresolved V genes cover under half, and the rest lacks a known reason. The V and J calls and the clone size are those of that table, but D and trimming were determined from the DNA. This sample holds about 86,000 clones; roughly 84% were observed only once. Around 29% of the sample lies in the top ten.

Study-wide findings and limitations: The amount of clinical and demographic metadata varied by source and participant and was provided uncurated.

Whole blood was collected in K2EDTA tubes by collaborating institutions according to the institutions' own protocols. For TCRbeta analysis, collaborators shipped samples in one of three forms: frozen whole blood, isolated PBMCs, or DNA extracted from either of those sample types. The receptor comes from a woman older than 75 with active or convalescent COVID-19. The sequence joins TRBV9 to TRBJ2-2; TRBD1 aligns with 9 central bases. The source material was peripheral blood. The CDR3 region: CASSAYHGTGIAGELFF. The nucleotides read TGTGCCAGCAGCGCCTACCACGGGACAGGGATCGCCGGGGAGCTGTTTTTT.